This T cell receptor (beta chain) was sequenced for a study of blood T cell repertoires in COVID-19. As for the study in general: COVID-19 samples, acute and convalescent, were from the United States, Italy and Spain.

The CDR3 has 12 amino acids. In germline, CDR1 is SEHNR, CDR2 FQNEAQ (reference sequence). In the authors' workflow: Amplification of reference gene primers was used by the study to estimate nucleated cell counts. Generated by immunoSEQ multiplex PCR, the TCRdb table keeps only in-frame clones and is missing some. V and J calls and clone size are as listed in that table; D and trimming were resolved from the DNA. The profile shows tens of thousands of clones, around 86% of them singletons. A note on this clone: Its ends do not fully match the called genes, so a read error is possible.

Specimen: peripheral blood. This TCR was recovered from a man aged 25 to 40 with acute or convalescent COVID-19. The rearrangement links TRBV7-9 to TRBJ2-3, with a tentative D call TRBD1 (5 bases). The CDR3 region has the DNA TGTGCCAGCAGCTTACAGGACAACCCAATACTTTTT. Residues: CASSLQDNPILF. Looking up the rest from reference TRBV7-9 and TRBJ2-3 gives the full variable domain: DTGVSQNPRHKITKRGQNVTFRCDPISEHNRLYWYRQTLGQGPEFLTYFQNEAQLEKSRLLSDRFSAERPKGSFSTLEIQRTEQGDSAMYLCASSLQDNPILFGPGTRLTVL.